Listed here is a single TCR beta chain. Sequencing used immunoSEQ multiplex PCR; TCRdb keeps in-frame clones, though not all of them. The sample has 300,000 to 450,000 clones; around 85% are singletons. This entry is derived from a study of blood T cell repertoires in COVID-19. Germline CDR1 reads SNHLY; CDR2 reads FYNNEI. V lost 4 bases, J lost 4 bases, and 10 bases lay in between. This CDR3 contains 13 residues. This sequence joins TRBV2 and TRBJ1-1, with D possibly matching TRBD1 (5 bases). This TCR was recovered from a young woman with acute or convalescent COVID-19. The sample taken for sequencing was peripheral blood. CDR3 nucleotide sequence: TGTGCCAGCAGTGGGGGCGTATCCACTGAAGCTTTCTTT. This sequence encodes CASSGGVSTEAFF.